This TCR beta chain was retrieved from a study of cytomegalovirus exposure and HLA in healthy donors. PCR used 60 Vbeta primers and 13 Jbeta primers. Profiled with immunoSEQ multiplex PCR; TCRdb holds only in-frame clones, not every one. The table shows about 160,000 clones, with over 70% occurring only once. The CDR3 sequence is 13 residues long. V lost 5 bases and J lost 5, with 12 bases in between. Germline CDR1 reads SGHTA; CDR2 reads FQGTGA. In the case of this clone: Antigen: not known.

In nominal health when sampled, donors likely had unrecorded immune exposures nonetheless. General study results and limits: An analysis done earlier found most TCR beta V segments productive about 90% or about 30% of the time. Some V segments, including TRBV6-2 and TRBV6-3, were excluded as indistinguishable.

Sequencing was performed on PBMCs. This TCR was recovered from a middle-aged man in good health and CMV-seropositive. V and J are TRBV7-3 and TRBJ1-1; tentatively, D is TRBD1 (6 bases). CDR3 DNA sequence: TGTGCCAGCAGCATTCAAGGGGGAACTGAAGCTTTCTTT. Translation gives CASSIQGGTEAFF.